The sequence of this TCR beta chain was determined in a study of PD-1 blockade in classical Hodgkin lymphoma. With respect to this clone: What it recognizes is unknown.

Time point defined: cycle 4 day 1 (C4D1), after more than five weeks of nivolumab. After autologous stem cell transplantation all patients relapsed, and prior brentuximab vedotin exposure differed between cohorts. Negative selection with magnetic separation was used to purify CD4+ T cells from thawed PBMCs. Patients had relapsed/refractory classical Hodgkin lymphoma with complete response, partial response or progressive disease as best response. The CDR3 consists of 12 residues. CDR1 is SQVTM and CDR2 is ANQGSEA in the germline V gene. V shed 4 bases and J shed 2 bases, with 8 bases lying between them. Study results and limitations: The study found that TCR diversity rose significantly by C4D1 in CD4+ but not CD8+ cells. Baseline TCR diversity was reportedly lower in newly diagnosed patients than healthy donors. Baseline diversity in complete responders resembled that of newly diagnosed patients.

Some clones are missing from TCRdb's copy, which holds only in-frame ones; the method was immunoSEQ multiplex PCR. The repertoire includes fewer than 35,000 clones, 80% to 95% of them detected once, and 0.3% sits in the top ten. This rearrangement joins TRBV29-1 to TRBJ1-2; D call uncertain. This TCR came from a human donor with classical Hodgkin lymphoma. Source: CD4+ T cells from blood, taken before the fourth cycle of nivolumab. CDR3 residues: CSVVRGNYGYTF. The CDR3 region has the DNA TGCAGCGTTGTGCGGGGAAACTATGGCTACACCTTC.